The clone carrying this T cell receptor (beta chain) was detected ten times or more. Its cognate antigen is unknown. This record belongs to a study of CD8 T cells in ankylosing spondylitis. Study-wide findings and caveats: Earlier studies detected some motif variants in reactive arthritis synovial fluid and blood. Disease-associated clones were reportedly significantly overrepresented in matched ankylosing spondylitis synovial fluid. The study identified a TCR beta motif of roughly eight highly homologous variants that appeared characteristic of ankylosing spondylitis blood.

J lost 2 bases, V lost 6 bases, and 3 bases had no gene match. The CDR3 runs 14 residues. Germline-derived CDR1 and CDR2 are WSHSY and SAAADI. Preparation of TCR beta libraries was done by quantitative 5'-RACE with molecular barcodes. TCRdb re-analysed the 5' RACE reads in MiXCR, keeping a single row per CDR3 protein. The sample carries tens of thousands of distinct CDR3 sequences, less than 6% recorded once. J is TRBJ1-5 and V is TRBV10-2, with 8 bases lining up with TRBD1. The receptor was derived from a male donor with ankylosing spondylitis or in good health (not recorded which). The sequenced sample was blood, either unsorted or a sorted T cell fraction (not recorded which). This CDR3 reads CASRQDRGNQPQHF. DNA for the CDR3: TGCGCCAGCAGACAGGACAGGGGCAATCAGCCCCAGCATTTT.